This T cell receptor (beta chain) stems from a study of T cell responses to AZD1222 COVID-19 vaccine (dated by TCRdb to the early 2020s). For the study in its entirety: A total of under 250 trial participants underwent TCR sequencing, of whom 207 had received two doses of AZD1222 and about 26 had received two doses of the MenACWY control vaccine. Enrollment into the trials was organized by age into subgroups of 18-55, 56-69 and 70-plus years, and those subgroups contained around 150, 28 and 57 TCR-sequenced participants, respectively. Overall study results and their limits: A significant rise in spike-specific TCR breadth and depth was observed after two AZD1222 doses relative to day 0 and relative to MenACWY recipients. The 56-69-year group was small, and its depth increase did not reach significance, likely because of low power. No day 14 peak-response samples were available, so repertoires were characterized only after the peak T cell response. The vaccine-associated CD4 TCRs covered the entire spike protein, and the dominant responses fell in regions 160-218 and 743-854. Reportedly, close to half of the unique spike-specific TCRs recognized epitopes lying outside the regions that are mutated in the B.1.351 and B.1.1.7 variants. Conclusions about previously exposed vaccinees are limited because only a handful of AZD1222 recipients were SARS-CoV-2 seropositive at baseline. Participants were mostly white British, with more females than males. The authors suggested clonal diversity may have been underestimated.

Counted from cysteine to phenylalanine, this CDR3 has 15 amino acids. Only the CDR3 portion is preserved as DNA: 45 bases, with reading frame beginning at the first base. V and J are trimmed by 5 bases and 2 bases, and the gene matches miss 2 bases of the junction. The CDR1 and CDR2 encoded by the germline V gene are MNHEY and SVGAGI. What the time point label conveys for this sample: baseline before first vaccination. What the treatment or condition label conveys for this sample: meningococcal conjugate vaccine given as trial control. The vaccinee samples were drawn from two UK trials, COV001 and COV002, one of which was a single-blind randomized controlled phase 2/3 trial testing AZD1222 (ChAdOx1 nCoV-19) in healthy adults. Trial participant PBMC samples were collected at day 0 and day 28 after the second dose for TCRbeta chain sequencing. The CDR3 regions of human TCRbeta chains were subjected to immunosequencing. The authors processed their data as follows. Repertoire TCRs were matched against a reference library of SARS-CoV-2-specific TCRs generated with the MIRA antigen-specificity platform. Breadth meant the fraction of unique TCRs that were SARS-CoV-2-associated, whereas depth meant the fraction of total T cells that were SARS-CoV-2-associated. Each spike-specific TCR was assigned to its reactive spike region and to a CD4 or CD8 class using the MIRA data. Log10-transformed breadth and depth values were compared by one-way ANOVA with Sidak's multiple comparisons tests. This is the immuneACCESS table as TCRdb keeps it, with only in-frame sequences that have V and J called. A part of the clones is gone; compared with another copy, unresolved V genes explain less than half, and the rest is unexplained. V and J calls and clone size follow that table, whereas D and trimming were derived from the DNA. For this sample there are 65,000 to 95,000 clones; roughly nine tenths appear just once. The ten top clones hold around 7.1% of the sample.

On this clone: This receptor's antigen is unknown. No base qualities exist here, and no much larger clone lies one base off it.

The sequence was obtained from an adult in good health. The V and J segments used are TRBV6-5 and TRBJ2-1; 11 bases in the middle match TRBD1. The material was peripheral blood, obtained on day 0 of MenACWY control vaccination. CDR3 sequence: CASSQGQGAYNEQFF. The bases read TGTGCCAGCAGTCAGGGACAGGGGGCCTACAATGAGCAGTTCTTC.